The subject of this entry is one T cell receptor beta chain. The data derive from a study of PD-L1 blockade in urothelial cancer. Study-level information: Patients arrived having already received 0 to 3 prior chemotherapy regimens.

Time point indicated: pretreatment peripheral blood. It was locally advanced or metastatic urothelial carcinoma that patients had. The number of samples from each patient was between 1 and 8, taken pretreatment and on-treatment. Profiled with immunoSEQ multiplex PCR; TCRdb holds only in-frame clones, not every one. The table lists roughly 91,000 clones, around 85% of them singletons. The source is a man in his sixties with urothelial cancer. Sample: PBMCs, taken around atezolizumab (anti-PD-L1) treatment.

The CDR3 protein is CASSKGHGTSGYEQYF. CDR3 DNA: TGTGCCAGCAGCAAAGGCCACGGGACTAGCGGCTACGAGCAGTACTTC. V gene TRBV21-1 combines with J gene TRBJ2-7; the table names TRBD2, a call not compared with the DNA. TRBV21-1 is designated a pseudogene. This CDR3 spans 16 amino acids.